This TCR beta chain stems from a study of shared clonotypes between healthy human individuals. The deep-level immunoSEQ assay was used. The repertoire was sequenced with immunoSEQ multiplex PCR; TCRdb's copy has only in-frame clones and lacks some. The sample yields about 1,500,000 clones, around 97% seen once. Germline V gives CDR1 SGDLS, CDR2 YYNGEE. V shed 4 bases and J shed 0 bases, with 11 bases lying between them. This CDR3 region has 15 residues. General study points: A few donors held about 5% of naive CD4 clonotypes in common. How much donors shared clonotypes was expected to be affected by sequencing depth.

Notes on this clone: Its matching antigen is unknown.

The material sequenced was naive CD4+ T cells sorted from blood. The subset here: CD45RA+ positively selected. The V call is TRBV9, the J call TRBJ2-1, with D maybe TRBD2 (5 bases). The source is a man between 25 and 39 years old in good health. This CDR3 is CASSPDGISYNEQFF. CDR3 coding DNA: TGTGCCAGCAGCCCGGACGGGATCTCCTACAATGAGCAGTTCTTC.